Listed here is a single T cell receptor (beta chain). The antigen remains unidentified. One end of the junction does not line up with germline, which may come from a read error. Amplification from RNA transcripts yielded the TCR beta CDR3 regions. Amplification began with first-round RT-PCR using HTBI primers, then second-round multiplex PCR was performed. Using its own MiXCR run on the multiplex PCR reads, TCRdb lists one record per CDR3 protein. The sample includes under 400,000 distinct CDR3 sequences, 15% to 20% seen only once; the top ten take approximately 13%. In donors with ophthalmopathy, activity was moderate-to-severe, with CAS ≥3, NOSPECS ≥4 and duration under 3 months. Other autoimmune diseases, uncontrolled infections, pregnancy or lactation excluded patients from enrollment. Clinicians made diagnoses from clinical symptoms, serum thyroxine, TRAb, thyroid ultrasound and orbital computed tomography.

This CDR3 comprises 15 residues. Germline V lookup: CDR1 LNHDA, CDR2 SQIVND (reference sequence). The sample originates from a study of Graves' ophthalmopathy and Graves' hyperthyroidism. Study-wide results and caveats: A 13-signature model separated ophthalmopathy from stable hyperthyroidism, around 90% sensitivity, approximately 80% specificity.

The chain carries TRBV19 and TRBJ1-1, with a weak D call TRBD1 (5 bases). The specimen sequenced was peripheral blood. The sequence came from an adult man with Graves' ophthalmopathy. The DNA for the CDR3 is TGTGCCAGTAGTACCCACGTAGGGGCGAACACTGAAGCTTACTTT. Translating it yields CASSTHVGANTEAYF.